The 18 T cell receptor beta chains in this list originate from one sample, sequenced in a study of T cell changes during pregnancy in multiple sclerosis. TCRdb's table, derived via immunoSEQ multiplex PCR, lists solely in-frame clones and lacks some. Of roughly 60,000 clones listed, just under 95% are singletons. The sequences come from CD4+ T cells from peripheral blood mononuclear cells, collected before pregnancy. These receptors were obtained from a female donor with multiple sclerosis, enrolled in a pregnancy study.

This sequence joins TRBV9 and TRBJ1-6; D is perhaps TRBD1 (6 bases). CDR3 length: 14 residues. The V end was cut by 4 bases, the J end by 5 bases, with 10 bases between. Germline-derived CDR1 and CDR2 are SGDLS and YYNGEE. Here the CDR3 reads CASSQGTNNSPLHF. The CDR3 DNA reads TGTGCCAGCAGCCAGGGGACTAATAATTCACCCCTCCACTTT.

This sequence joins TRBV2 and TRBJ2-2, with 12 positions matching TRBD2. Germline V gene sequence: CDR1 SNHLY, CDR2 FYNNEI. Trimming took 5 bases from V and 4 from J; bases not matched to a gene: 5. CDR3 length: 16 residues. CDR3 nucleotides: TGTGCCAGCAGTAAGACTAGCGGGAGTCGCACCGGGGAGCTGTTTTTT. This codes for CASSKTSGSRTGELFF.

This clone was counted a single time. The rearrangement links TRBV6-5 to TRBJ2-2; the D gene is possibly TRBD2 (7 bases). The CDR3 length is 15 residues. Germline V gene data show CDR1 as MNHEY and CDR2 as SVGAGI. Trimming cost V 8 bases and J 5 bases, with 18 bases left between them. CDR3 amino acids: CASARLGGGTGELFF. The DNA of the CDR3 is TGTGCCAGCGCCAGATTAGGGGGAGGGACCGGGGAGCTGTTTTTT.

This chain uses TRBV6-1 with TRBJ2-3, with 15 bases identical to TRBD2. The V gene end was trimmed by 4 bases and the J gene end by 4 bases; junction bases not matched to a gene: 6. The CDR3 totals 17 residues. The V gene's germline CDR1 is MNHNS and CDR2 SASEGT. CDR3 sequence: CASSGGLAGGWADTQYF. CDR3 DNA sequence: TGTGCCAGCAGTGGGGGACTAGCGGGAGGCTGGGCAGATACGCAGTATTTT.

In nucleotides, the CDR3 is TGTGCCAGCAGCCAAGTGGAGTCGAGCACGCAGTATTTT. Translating gives CASSQVESSTQYF. This chain joins TRBV14 and TRBJ2-3; D call uncertain. Trimming left V 1 base short and J 9 bases short, with 11 bases between. CDR1 is SGHDN and CDR2 is FVKESK in the germline V gene. The CDR3 is 13 residues long.

This chain joins TRBV19 and TRBJ2-1; 7 bases match TRBD2. Germline CDR1 reads LNHDA; CDR2 reads SQIVND (reference sequence). The CDR3 is 13 amino acids. CDR3 protein: CASSSGDGAEQFF. The CDR3 nucleotides are TGTGCGAGTTCTAGCGGCGACGGCGCTGAGCAGTTCTTC.

The chain joins TRBV5-4 to TRBJ2-7; 7 positions agree with TRBD1. Germline CDR1 SGHNT, CDR2 YYREEE (reference sequence). Losses at the gene ends were 4 bases for V and 0 bases for J; bases not matched to a gene: 7. CDR3 size: 15 residues. The DNA of the CDR3 is TGTGCCAGCAGCCCAGACAGGGCTAGCTCCTACGAGCAGTACTTC. Encoded protein: CASSPDRASSYEQYF. The full variable domain, rest sourced from reference TRBV5-4 and TRBJ2-7, is ETGVTQSPTHLIKTRGQQVTLRCSSQSGHNTVSWYQQALGQGPQFIFQYYREEENGRGNFPPRFSGLQFPNYSSELNVNALELDDSALYLCASSPDRASSYEQYFGPGTRLTVT.

Written as DNA, the CDR3 is TGTGCCAGCTCCAGGGAGAACACTGAAGCTTTCTTT. This sequence encodes CASSRENTEAFF. The genes are TRBV11-2 and TRBJ1-1, with D possibly TRBD1 on 5 matching bases. The V gene's germline CDR1 is SGHAT and CDR2 FQNNGV. The CDR3 spans 12 residues. The V and J ends lost 8 bases and 1 base respectively, with 8 bases between them.

V and J are TRBV10-3 and TRBJ2-7, with 9 bases identical to TRBD1. Germline CDR1 reads ENHRY; CDR2 reads SYGVKD. V gave up 11 bases and J gave up 2 bases; unmatched junction bases: 7. This CDR3 region has 13 residues. The chain's CDR3 is CAVRGTGPYEQYF. For the CDR3, the DNA is TGTGCCGTCCGCGGGACAGGGCCCTACGAGCAGTACTTC.

The genes are TRBV18 and TRBJ1-5; no clear D gene. The CDR3 sequence is 15 residues long. V was cut by 3 bases and J by 0 bases, with 9 bases left in between. Germline V gene sequence: CDR1 KGHSH, CDR2 LQKENI. The CDR3 is CASSPRGDSNQPQHF. For the CDR3, the DNA is TGTGCCAGCTCACCCCGCGGGGATAGCAATCAGCCCCAGCATTTT.

This chain connects TRBV21-1 to TRBJ2-1; the table calls TRBD1, which could not be checked here. TRBV21-1 is termed a pseudogene. This CDR3 is 14 amino acids long. The CDR3 region has the DNA TGTGCCAGCACCACAGGGGGATCCTACAATGAGCAGTTCTTC. This encodes CASTTGGSYNEQFF.

The chain carries TRBV5-4 and TRBJ2-7; TRBD1 matches 8 bases. This CDR3 has 14 residues. V gave up 4 bases and J gave up 3 bases; unmatched junction bases: 6. The germline V gene encodes CDR1 SGHNT and CDR2 YYREEE (reference sequence). This CDR3 is CASSNRQGSYEQYF. CDR3 sequence (DNA): TGTGCCAGCAGCAATCGACAGGGGAGCTACGAGCAGTACTTC.

The chain joins TRBV21-1 to TRBJ2-1; TRBD2, the D gene given by the table, was not confirmed from the DNA. TRBV21-1 constitutes a pseudogene. The CDR3 runs 15 residues. DNA for the CDR3: TGTGCCAGCAGCAAAGAGCGGACTAGGTACAATGAGCAGTTCTTC. Its translation: CASSKERTRYNEQFF.

The chain recombines TRBV7-2 with TRBJ2-3; TRBD2 matches 10 bases. The CDR3 is 18 amino acids. V shed 7 bases, J shed 4 bases, and the junction held 17 bases outside the gene matches. Per the germline V gene, CDR1 is SGHTA and CDR2 is FQGNSA. The CDR3 loop reads CASTARASGSIRADTQYF. CDR3 DNA sequence: TGTGCCAGCACCGCCCGGGCTAGCGGGAGTATCAGGGCAGATACGCAGTATTTT.

J is TRBJ2-4 and V is TRBV28, with 8 bases matching TRBD2. The CDR3 consists of 17 residues. CDR1 MDHEN and CDR2 SYDVKM come from the germline V gene. J gave up 0 bases and V 2 bases, and 6 bases lay outside the gene matches. CDR3 sequence reads: CASSLGLAGQAKNIQYF. The CDR3 DNA reads TGTGCCAGCAGTTTAGGCCTAGCGGGCCAAGCCAAAAACATTCAGTACTTC.

The chain recombines TRBV18 with TRBJ1-1, with TRBD1 as a possible D gene (6 bases). The CDR3 covers 16 residues. V was clipped by 6 bases and J by 2 bases, with 19 bases between them. Germline values: CDR1 KGHSH, CDR2 LQKENI. In nucleotides, the CDR3 is TGTGCCAGCTCGCTTACAGGGTCCCGCGACAACACTGAAGCTTTCTTT. This gives the protein CASSLTGSRDNTEAFF. The full variable domain, in which reference TRBV18 and TRBJ1-1 provide the parts outside the CDR3, is NAGVMQNPRHLVRRRGQEARLRCSPMKGHSHVYWYRQLPEEGLKFMVYLQKENIIDESGMPKERFSAEFPKEGPSILRIQQVVRGDSAAYFCASSLTGSRDNTEAFFGQGTRLTVV.

The chain links TRBV19 to TRBJ2-3; tentative D call: TRBD2 (5 bases). This CDR3 has 13 residues. V lost 6 bases, J lost 0 bases, and 7 bases lay in between. Germline V gives CDR1 LNHDA, CDR2 SQIVND (reference sequence). Here the CDR3 reads CASRRGSTDTQYF. CDR3 DNA: TGTGCCAGTAGACGGGGAAGCACAGATACGCAGTATTTT.

The chain is built from TRBV28 and TRBJ2-3, with TRBD1 identical over 7 bases. Unmatched junction bases numbered 10, after V lost 5 bases and J lost 14 bases. Germline V lookup: CDR1 MDHEN, CDR2 SYDVKM. The CDR3 has 12 amino acids. The CDR3 DNA sequence: TGTGCCAGCAGTCCTCGACAGGGACGGTGGTATTTT. Translating it yields CASSPRQGRWYF.